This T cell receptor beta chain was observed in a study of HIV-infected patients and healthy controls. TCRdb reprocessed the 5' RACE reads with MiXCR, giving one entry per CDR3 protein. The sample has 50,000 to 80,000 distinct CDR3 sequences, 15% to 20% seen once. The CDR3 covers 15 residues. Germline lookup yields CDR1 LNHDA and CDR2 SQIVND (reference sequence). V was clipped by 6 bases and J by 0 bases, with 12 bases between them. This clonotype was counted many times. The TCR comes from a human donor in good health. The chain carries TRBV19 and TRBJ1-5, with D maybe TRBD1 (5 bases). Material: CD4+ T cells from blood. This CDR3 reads CASSRRGDSNQPQHF. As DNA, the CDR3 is TGTGCCAGTAGCCGACGGGGGGATAGCAATCAGCCCCAGCATTTT.